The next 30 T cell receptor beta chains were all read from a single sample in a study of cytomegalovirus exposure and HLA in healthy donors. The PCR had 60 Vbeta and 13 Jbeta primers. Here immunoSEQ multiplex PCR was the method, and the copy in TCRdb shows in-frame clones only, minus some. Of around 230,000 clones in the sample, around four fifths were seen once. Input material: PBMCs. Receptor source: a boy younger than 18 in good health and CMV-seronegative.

The DNA for the CDR3 is TGCAGCGTTGAAGGGGACAGGGGGCTTTTGGACGAGCAGTACTTC. Its translation is CSVEGDRGLLDEQYF. The chain recombines TRBV29-1 with TRBJ2-5, with 12 bases that match TRBD1. The J call could be wrong; TRBJ2-7 is a better fit for the DNA end. Germline CDR1 SQVTM, CDR2 ANQGSEA. The CDR3 extends over 15 amino acids.

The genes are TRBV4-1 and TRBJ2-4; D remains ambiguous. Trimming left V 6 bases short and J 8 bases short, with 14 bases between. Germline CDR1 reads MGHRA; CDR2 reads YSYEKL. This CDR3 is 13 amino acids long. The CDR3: CASRSSPSHIQYF. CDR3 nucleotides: TGCGCCAGCAGATCTAGTCCCTCCCACATTCAGTACTTC.

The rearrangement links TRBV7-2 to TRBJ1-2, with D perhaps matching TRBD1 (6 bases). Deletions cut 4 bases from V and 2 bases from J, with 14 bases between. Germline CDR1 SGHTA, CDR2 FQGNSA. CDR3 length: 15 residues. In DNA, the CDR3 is TGTGCCAGCAGCTCAAAGACAGGCCTGAACTATGGCTACACCTTC. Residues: CASSSKTGLNYGYTF.

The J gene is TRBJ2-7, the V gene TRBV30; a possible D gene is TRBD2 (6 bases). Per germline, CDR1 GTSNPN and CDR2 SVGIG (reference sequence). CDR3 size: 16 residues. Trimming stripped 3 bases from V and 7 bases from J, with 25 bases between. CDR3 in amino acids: CAWSVDEGPLAEEQYF. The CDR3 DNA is TGTGCCTGGAGCGTAGACGAGGGTCCCTTAGCGGAAGAGCAGTACTTC.

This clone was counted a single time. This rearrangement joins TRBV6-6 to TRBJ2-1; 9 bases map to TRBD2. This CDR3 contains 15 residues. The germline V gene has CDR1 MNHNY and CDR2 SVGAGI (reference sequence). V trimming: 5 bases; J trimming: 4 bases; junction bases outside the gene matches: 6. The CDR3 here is CASSRLAGQYNEQFF. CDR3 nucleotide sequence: TGTGCCAGCAGTCGTCTAGCGGGACAGTACAATGAGCAGTTCTTC.

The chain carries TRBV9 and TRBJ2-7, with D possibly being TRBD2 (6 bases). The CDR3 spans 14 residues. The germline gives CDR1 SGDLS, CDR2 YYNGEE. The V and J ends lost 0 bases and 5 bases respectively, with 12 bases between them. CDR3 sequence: CASSVGRVGNEQYF. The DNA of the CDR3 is TGTGCCAGCAGCGTAGGGAGGGTCGGGAACGAGCAGTACTTC. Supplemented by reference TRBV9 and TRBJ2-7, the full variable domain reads DSGVTQTPKHLITATGQRVTLRCSPRSGDLSVYWYQQSLDQGLQFLIQYYNGEERAKGNILERFSAQQFPDLHSELNLSSLELGDSALYFCASSVGRVGNEQYFGPGTRLTVT.

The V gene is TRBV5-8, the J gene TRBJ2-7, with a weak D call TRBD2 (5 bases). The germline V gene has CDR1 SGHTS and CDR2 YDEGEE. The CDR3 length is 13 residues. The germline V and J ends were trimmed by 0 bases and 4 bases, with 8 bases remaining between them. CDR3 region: CASSLGTVYEQYF. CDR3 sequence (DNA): TGTGCCAGCAGCTTGGGGACTGTGTACGAGCAGTACTTC.

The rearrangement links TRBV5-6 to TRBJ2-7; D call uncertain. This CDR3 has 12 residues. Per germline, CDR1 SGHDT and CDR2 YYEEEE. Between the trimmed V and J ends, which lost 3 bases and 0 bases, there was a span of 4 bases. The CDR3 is CASSWASYEQYF. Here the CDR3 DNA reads TGTGCCAGCAGCTGGGCCTCCTACGAGCAGTACTTC.

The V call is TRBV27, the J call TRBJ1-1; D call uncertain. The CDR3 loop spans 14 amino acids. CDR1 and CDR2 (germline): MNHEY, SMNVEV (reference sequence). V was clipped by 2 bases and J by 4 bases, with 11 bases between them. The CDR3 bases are TGTGCCAGCAGTTTAGATGTGGCGGCCACTGAAGCTTTCTTT. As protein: CASSLDVAATEAFF.

CDR3 amino acids: CASSFQGAGGIDEQFF. The CDR3 DNA is TGCGCCAGCAGCTTCCAAGGAGCGGGGGGTATCGATGAGCAGTTCTTC. The chain employs TRBV5-1 and TRBJ2-1; 9 bases line up with TRBD2. V gave up 2 bases and J gave up 8 bases; unmatched junction bases: 11. The CDR3 has 16 residues. Per the germline V gene, CDR1 is SGHRS and CDR2 is YFSETQ.

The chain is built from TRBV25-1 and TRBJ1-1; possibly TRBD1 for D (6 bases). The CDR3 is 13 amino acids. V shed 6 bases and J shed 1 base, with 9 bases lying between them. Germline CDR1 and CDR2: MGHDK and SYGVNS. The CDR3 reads CASRRQANTEAFF. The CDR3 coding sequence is TGTGCCAGCAGGAGACAGGCGAACACTGAAGCTTTCTTT.

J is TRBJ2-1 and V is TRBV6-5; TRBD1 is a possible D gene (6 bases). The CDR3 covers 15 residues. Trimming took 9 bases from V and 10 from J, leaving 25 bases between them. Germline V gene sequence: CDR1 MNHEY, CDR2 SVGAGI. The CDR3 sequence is CASQLSGPRGGEQFF. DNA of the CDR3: TGTGCCAGTCAGTTATCGGGTCCCAGGGGCGGGGAGCAGTTCTTC.

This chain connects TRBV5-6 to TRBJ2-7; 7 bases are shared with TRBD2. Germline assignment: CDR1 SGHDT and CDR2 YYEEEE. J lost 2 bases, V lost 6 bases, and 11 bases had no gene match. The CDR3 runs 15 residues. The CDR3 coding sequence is TGTGCCAGCATCTCCCTGCGCGGGAGCCCCTACGAGCAGTACTTC. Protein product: CASISLRGSPYEQYF.

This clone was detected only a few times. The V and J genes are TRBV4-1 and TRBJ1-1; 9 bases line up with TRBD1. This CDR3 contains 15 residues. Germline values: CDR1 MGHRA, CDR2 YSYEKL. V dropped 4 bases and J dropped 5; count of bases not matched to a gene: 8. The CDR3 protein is CASSLMGQGGTEAFF. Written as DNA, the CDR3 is TGCGCCAGCAGCCTGATGGGACAGGGAGGTACTGAAGCTTTCTTT.

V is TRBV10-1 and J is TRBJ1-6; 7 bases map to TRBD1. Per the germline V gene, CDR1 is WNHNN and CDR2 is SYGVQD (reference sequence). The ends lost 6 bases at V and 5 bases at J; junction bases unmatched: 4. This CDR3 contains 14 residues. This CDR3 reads CASRQGVDNSPLHF. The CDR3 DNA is TGCGCCAGCAGGCAGGGGGTCGATAATTCACCCCTCCACTTT.

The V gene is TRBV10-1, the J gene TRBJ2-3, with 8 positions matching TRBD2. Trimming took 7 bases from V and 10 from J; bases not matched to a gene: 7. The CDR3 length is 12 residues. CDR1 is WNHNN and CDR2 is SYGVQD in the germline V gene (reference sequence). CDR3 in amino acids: CASMGLAGPQYF. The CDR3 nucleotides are TGCGCCAGCATGGGGCTAGCGGGTCCGCAGTATTTT.

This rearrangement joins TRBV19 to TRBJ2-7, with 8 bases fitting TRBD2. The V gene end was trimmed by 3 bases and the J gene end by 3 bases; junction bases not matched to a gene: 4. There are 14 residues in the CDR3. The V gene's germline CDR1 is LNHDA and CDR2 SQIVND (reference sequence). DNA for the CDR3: TGTGCCAGTAGTATGCGGGGGGCCGTCTACGAGCAGTACTTC. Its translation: CASSMRGAVYEQYF.

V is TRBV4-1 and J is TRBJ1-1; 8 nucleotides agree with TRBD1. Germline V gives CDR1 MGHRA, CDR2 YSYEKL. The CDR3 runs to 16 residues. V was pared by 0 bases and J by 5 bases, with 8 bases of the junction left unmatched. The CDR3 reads CASSQDRGQVGTEAFF. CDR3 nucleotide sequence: TGCGCCAGCAGCCAAGACAGGGGGCAGGTTGGTACTGAAGCTTTCTTT.

CDR3 region: CASSVDRGSEKLFF. The CDR3 DNA reads TGTGCCAGCAGCGTAGACAGGGGAAGTGAAAAACTGTTTTTT. V gene TRBV6-5 combines with J gene TRBJ1-4; TRBD1 agrees at 8 bases. The CDR3 is 14 amino acids. CDR1 and CDR2 from the germline V gene are MNHEY and SVGAGI. Germline trimming cut 6 bases from V and 7 bases from J; bases unmatched to any gene: 7.

The chain's CDR3 is CASSLDTRSYEQYF. CDR3 nucleotide sequence: TGCGCCAGCAGCCTTGATACCCGGTCCTACGAGCAGTACTTC. This chain connects TRBV4-1 to TRBJ2-7; no reliable D call. The CDR3 extends over 14 amino acids. CDR1 MGHRA and CDR2 YSYEKL come from the germline V gene. Trimming left V 4 bases short and J 1 base short, with 11 bases between.

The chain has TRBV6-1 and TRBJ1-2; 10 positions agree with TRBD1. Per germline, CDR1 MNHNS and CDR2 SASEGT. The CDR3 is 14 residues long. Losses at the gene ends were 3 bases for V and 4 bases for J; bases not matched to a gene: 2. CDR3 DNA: TGTGCCAGCAGTGAGGGGACAGGGGCCTATGGCTACACCTTC. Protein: CASSEGTGAYGYTF.

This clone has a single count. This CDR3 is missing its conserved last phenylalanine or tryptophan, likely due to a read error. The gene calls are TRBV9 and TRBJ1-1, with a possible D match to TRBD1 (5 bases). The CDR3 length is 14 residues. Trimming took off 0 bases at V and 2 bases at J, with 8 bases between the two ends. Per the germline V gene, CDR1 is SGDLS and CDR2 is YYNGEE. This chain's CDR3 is CASSVVTGNTEAFL. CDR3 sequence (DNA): TGTGCCAGCAGCGTAGTAACAGGTAACACTGAAGCTTTCCTT.

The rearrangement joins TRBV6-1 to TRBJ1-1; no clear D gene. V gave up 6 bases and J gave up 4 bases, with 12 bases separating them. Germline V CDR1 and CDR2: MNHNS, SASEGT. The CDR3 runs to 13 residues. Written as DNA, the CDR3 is TGTGCCAGCAGCCGGCAAGGCGGCACTGAAGCTTTCTTT. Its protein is CASSRQGGTEAFF.

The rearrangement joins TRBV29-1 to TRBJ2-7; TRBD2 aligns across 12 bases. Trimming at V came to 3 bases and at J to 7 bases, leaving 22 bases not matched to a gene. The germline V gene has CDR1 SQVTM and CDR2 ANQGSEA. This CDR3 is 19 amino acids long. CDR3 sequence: CSVDPPLAGGSIPDWEQYF. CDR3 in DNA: TGCAGCGTTGACCCACCGCTAGCGGGAGGGTCCATTCCAGACTGGGAGCAGTACTTC.

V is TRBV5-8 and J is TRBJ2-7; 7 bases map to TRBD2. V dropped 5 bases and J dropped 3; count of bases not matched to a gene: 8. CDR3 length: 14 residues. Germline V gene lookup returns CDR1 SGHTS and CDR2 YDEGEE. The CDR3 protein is CASSRRWGGYEQYF. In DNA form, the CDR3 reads TGTGCCAGCAGTCGACGGTGGGGGGGCTACGAGCAGTACTTC.

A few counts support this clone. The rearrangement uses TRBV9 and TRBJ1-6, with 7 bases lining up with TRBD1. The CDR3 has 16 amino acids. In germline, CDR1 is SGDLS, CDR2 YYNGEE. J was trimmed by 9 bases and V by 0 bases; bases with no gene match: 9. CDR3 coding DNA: TGTGCCAGCAGCGTAGCCGTAGGGGGCTGGAGTTCACCCCTCCACTTT. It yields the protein CASSVAVGGWSSPLHF.

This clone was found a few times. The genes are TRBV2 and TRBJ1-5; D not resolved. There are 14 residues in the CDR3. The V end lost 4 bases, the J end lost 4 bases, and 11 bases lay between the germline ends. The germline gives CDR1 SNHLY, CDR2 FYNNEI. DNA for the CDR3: TGTGCCAGCAGTGGAGGGCAGTCGAATCAGCCCCAGCATTTT. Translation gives CASSGGQSNQPQHF.

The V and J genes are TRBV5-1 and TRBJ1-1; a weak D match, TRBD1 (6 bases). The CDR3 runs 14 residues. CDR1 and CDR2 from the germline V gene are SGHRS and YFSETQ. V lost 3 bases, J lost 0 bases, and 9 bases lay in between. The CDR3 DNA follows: TGCGCCAGCAGCTGGGGGCCCATGAACACTGAAGCTTTCTTT. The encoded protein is CASSWGPMNTEAFF. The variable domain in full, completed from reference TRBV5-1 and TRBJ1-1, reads KAGVTQTPRYLIKTRGQQVTLSCSPISGHRSVSWYQQTPGQGLQFLFEYFSETQRNKGNFPGRFSGRQFSNSRSEMNVSTLELGDSALYLCASSWGPMNTEAFFGQGTRLTVV.

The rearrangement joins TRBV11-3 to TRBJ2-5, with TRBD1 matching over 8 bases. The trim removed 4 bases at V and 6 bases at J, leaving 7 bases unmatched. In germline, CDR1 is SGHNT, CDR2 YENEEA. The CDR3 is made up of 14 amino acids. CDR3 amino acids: CASSSRTGRKTQYF. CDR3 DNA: TGTGCCAGCAGCTCACGGACAGGGAGGAAGACCCAGTACTTC.

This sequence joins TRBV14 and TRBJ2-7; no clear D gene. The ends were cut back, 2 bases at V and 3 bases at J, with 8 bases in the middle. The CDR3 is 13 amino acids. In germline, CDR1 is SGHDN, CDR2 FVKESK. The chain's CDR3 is CASSQSVYYEQYF. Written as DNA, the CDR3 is TGTGCCAGCAGCCAATCCGTCTACTACGAGCAGTACTTC.